This T cell receptor beta chain was documented in a study of beta chain features in type 1 diabetes. General study findings and limits: Shortening that was moderate but significant affected the TCRB CDR3s of Type 1 diabetes patients in all four CD4+ subsets.

Of the isolated RNA, all was reverse transcribed, and so the sequenced material was expressed TCRB transcripts. Method: immunoSEQ multiplex PCR; TCRdb's copy keeps in-frame clones and lacks some. The sample lists 600,000 to 700,000 clones; under 15% were seen once. This CDR3 spans 16 amino acids. The V end was cut by 2 bases, the J end by 6 bases, with 17 bases between. CDR1 is MNHNS, CDR2 SASEGT, per germline. On this clone: Its target is unknown.

The clonotype was recovered from a man aged 18-30 years with type 1 diabetes. The sequenced sample was naive CD4+ T cells from blood. This chain links TRBV6-1 with TRBJ2-1, with D hard to call. The CDR3 reads CASSESVLLKLNEQFF. CDR3 in DNA: TGTGCCAGCAGTGAATCGGTATTACTAAAACTCAATGAGCAGTTCTTC.